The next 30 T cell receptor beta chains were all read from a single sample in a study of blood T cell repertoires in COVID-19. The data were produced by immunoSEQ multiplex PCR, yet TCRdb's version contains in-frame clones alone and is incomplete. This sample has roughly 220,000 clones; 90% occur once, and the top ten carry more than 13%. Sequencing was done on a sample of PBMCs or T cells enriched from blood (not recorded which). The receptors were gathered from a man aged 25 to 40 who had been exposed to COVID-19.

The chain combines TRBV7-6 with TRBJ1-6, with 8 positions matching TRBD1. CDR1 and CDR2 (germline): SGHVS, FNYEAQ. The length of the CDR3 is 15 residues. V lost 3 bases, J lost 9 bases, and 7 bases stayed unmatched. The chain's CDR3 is CASSFLQGVASPLHF. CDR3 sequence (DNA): TGTGCCAGCAGCTTCTTACAGGGGGTTGCTTCACCCCTCCACTTT.

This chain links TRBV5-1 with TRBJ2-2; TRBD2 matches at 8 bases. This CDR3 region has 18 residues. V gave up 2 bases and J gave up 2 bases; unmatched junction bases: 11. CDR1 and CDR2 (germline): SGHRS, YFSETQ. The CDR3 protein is CASSFRAVAGRNTGELFF. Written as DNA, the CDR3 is TGCGCCAGCAGCTTTAGGGCAGTAGCGGGGCGTAACACCGGGGAGCTGTTTTTT. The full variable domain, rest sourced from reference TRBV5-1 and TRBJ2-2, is KAGVTQTPRYLIKTRGQQVTLSCSPISGHRSVSWYQQTPGQGLQFLFEYFSETQRNKGNFPGRFSGRQFSNSRSEMNVSTLELGDSALYLCASSFRAVAGRNTGELFFGEGSRLTVL.

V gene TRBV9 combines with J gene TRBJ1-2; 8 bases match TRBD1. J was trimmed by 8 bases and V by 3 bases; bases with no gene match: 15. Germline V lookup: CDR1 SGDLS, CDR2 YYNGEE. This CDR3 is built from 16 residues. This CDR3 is CASSAYPRPGQVGYTF. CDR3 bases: TGTGCCAGCAGCGCCTACCCCCGCCCGGGACAGGTGGGCTACACCTTC.

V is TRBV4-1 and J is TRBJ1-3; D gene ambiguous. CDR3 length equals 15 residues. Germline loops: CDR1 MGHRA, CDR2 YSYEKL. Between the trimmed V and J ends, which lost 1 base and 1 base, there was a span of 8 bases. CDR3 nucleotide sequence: TGCGCCAGCAGCCAAGGGCGGGGTTCTGGAAACACCATATATTTT. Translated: CASSQGRGSGNTIYF.

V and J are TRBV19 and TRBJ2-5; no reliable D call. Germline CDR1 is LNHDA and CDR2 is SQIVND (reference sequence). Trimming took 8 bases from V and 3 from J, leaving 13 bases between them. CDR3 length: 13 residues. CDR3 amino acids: CASRQNTKETQYF. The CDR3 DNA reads TGTGCCAGTCGCCAAAACACGAAAGAGACCCAGTACTTC.

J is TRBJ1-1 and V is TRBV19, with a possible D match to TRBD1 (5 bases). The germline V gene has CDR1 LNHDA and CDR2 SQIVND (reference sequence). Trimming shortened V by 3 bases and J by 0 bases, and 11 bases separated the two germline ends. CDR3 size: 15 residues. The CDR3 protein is CASSILGEVNTEAFF. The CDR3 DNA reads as TGTGCCAGTAGTATTTTGGGGGAGGTGAACACTGAAGCTTTCTTT.

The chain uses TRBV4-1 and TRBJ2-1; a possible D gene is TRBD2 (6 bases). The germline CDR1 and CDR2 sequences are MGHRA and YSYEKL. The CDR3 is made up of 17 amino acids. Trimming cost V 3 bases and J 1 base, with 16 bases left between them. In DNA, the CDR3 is TGCGCCAGCAGCCATGTACCCTGGAGGGGTTCCTACAATGAGCAGTTCTTC. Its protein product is CASSHVPWRGSYNEQFF.

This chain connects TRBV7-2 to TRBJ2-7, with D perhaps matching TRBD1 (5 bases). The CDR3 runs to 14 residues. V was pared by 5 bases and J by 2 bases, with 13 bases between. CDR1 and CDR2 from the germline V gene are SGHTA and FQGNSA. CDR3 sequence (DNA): TGTGCCAGCAGCCGCAGGGCCGAAACCTACGAGCAGTACTTC. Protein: CASSRRAETYEQYF.

CDR3 loop: CASSLLSSGGAYEQYF. The CDR3 DNA follows: TGCGCCAGCAGCTTACTTTCTAGCGGGGGGGCGTACGAGCAGTACTTC. The chain uses TRBV5-1 and TRBJ2-7; 12 bases map to TRBD2. The CDR3 extends over 16 amino acids. V lost 2 bases to trimming and J lost 4 bases; unmatched junction nucleotides: 7. Per the germline V gene, CDR1 is SGHRS and CDR2 is YFSETQ.

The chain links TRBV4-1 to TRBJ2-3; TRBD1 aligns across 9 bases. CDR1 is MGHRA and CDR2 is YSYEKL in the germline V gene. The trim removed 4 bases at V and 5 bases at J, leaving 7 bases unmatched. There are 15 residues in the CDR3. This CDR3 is CASSPSGQGEDTQYF. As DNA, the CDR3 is TGCGCCAGCAGCCCCTCGGGACAGGGCGAAGATACGCAGTATTTT.

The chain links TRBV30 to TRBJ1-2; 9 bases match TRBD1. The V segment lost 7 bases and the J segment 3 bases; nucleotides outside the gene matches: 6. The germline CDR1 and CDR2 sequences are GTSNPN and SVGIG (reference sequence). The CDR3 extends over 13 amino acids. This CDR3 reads CASTGGWHYGYTF. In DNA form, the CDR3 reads TGTGCCTCTACAGGGGGCTGGCACTATGGCTACACCTTC.

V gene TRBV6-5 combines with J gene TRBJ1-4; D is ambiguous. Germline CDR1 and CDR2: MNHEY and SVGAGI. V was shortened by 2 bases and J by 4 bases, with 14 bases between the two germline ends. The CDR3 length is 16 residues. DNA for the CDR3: TGTGCCAGCAGTTACCGAGGGAACTCAGATAATGAAAAACTGTTTTTT. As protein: CASSYRGNSDNEKLFF.

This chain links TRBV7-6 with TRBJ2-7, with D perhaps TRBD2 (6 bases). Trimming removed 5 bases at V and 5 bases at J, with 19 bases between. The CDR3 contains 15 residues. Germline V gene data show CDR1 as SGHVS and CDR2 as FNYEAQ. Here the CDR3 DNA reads TGTGCCAGCAGCCCGTTGGGGGGTTGGATCCACGAGCAGTACTTC. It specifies CASSPLGGWIHEQYF.

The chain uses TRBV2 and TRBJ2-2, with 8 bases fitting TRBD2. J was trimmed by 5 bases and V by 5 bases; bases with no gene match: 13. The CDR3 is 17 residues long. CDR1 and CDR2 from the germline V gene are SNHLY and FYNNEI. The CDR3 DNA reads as TGTGCCAGCAGTCCCACCGGGGCGGGGGGTGGTACCGGGGAGCTGTTTTTT. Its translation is CASSPTGAGGGTGELFF.

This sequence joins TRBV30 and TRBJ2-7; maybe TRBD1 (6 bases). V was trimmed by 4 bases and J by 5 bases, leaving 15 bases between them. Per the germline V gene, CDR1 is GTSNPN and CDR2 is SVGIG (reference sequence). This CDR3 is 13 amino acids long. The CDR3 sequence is CAWNGTPLNEQYF. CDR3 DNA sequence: TGTGCCTGGAATGGGACACCTCTTAACGAGCAGTACTTC. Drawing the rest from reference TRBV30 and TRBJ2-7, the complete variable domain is SQTIHQWPATLVQPVGSPLSLECTVEGTSNPNLYWYRQAAGRGLQLLFYSVGIGQISSEVPQNLSASRPQDRQFILSSKKLLLSDSGFYLCAWNGTPLNEQYFGPGTRLTVT.

CDR3 DNA sequence: TGTGCCAGCAGCTCCACTGTGAGCTCTGGAAACACCATATATTTT. As protein: CASSSTVSSGNTIYF. The genes are TRBV5-4 and TRBJ1-3; no firm D call. CDR3 length: 15 amino acids. The germline gives CDR1 SGHNT, CDR2 YYREEE (reference sequence). Trimming took off 3 bases at V and 0 bases at J, with 10 bases between the two ends.

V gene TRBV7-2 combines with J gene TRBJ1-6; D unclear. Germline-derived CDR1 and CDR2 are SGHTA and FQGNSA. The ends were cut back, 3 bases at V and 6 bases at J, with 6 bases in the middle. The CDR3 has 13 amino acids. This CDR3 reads CASSFGVNSPLHF. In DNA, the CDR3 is TGTGCCAGCAGCTTCGGGGTTAATTCACCCCTCCACTTT.

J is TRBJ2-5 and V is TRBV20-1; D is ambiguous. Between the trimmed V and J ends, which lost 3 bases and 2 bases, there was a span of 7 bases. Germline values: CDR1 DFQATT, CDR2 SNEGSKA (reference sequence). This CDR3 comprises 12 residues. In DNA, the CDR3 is TGCAGTGCTAGTCCCTCTCAAGAGACCCAGTACTTC. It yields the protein CSASPSQETQYF.

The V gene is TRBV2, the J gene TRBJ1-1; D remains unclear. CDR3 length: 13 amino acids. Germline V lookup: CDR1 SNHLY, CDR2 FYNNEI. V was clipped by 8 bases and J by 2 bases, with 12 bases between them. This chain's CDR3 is CASGLAQNTEAFF. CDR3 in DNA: TGTGCCAGCGGATTAGCACAAAACACTGAAGCTTTCTTT.

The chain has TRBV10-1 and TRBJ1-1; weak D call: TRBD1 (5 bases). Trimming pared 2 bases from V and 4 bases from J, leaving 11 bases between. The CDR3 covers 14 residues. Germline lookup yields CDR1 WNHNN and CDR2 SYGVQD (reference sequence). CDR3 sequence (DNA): TGCGCCAGCAGTGAGGACAGTTTGAGCACTGAAGCTTTCTTT. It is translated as CASSEDSLSTEAFF.

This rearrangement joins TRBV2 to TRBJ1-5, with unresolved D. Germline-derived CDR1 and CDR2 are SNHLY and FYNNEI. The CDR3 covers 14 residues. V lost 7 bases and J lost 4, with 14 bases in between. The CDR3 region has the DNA TGTGCCAGCAAAAACGGACGGGAGAATCAGCCCCAGCATTTT. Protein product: CASKNGRENQPQHF.

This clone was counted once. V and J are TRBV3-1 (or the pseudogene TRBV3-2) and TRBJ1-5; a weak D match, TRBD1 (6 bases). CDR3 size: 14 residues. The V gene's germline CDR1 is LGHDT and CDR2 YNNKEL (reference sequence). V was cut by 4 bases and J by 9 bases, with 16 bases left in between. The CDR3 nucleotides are TGTGCCAGCAGCCTCCGAGGGGGAAGGTGGCCCCAGCATTTT. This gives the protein CASSLRGGRWPQHF.

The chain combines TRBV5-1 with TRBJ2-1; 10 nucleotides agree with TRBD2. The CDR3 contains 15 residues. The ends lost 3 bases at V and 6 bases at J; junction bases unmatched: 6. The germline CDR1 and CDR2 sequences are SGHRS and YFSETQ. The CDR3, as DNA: TGCGCCAGCAGCTCAGGAGCGGGGGGGATCAATGAGCAGTTCTTC. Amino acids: CASSSGAGGINEQFF.

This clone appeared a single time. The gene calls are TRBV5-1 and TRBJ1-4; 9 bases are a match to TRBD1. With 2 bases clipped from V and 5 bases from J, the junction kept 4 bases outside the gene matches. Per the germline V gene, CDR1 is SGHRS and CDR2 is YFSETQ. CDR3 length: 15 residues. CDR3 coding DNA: TGCGCCAGCAGCTTTGGGACAGGGAAGAATGAAAAACTGTTTTTT. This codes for CASSFGTGKNEKLFF. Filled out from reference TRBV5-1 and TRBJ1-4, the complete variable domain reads KAGVTQTPRYLIKTRGQQVTLSCSPISGHRSVSWYQQTPGQGLQFLFEYFSETQRNKGNFPGRFSGRQFSNSRSEMNVSTLELGDSALYLCASSFGTGKNEKLFFGSGTQLSVL.

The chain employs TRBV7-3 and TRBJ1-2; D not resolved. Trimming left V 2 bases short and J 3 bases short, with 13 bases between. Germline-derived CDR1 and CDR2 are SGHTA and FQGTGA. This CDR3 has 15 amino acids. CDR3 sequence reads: CASSLAGDNDYGYTF. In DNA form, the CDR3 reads TGTGCCAGCAGCTTAGCCGGTGACAACGACTATGGCTACACCTTC.

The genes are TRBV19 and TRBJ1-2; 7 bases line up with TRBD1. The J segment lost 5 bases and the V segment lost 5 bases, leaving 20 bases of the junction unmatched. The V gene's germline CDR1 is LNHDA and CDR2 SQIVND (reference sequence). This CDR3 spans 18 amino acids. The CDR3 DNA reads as TGTGCCAGTAGTCCCTCGGGACAGCCAACCCCCCGCTTTTATGGCTACACCTTC. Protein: CASSPSGQPTPRFYGYTF.

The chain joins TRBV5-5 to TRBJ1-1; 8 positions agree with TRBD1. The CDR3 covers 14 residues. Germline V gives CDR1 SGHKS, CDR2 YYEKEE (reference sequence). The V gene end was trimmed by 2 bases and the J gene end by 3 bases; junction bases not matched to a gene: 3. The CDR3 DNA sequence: TGTGCCAGCAGCTTTTACAGGGGGGACACTGAAGCTTTCTTT. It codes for CASSFYRGDTEAFF.

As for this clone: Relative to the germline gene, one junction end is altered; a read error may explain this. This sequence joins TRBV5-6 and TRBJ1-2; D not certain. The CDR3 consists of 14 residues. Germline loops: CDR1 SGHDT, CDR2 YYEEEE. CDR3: CASRLEGDFYGYTF. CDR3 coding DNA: TGTGCCAGCCGCTTAGAGGGCGATTTCTATGGCTACACCTTC.

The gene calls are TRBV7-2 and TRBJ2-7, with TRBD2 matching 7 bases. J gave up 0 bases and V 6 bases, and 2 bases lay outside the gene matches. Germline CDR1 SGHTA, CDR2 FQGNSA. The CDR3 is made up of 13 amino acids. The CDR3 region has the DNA TGTGCCAGCAGAGCTAGCGGCTCCTACGAGCAGTACTTC. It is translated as CASRASGSYEQYF. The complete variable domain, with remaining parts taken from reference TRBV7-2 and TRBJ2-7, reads GAGVSQSPSNKVTEKGKDVELRCDPISGHTALYWYRQSLGQGLEFLIYFQGNSAPDKSGLPSDRFSAERTGGSVSTLTIQRTQQEDSAVYLCASRASGSYEQYFGPGTRLTVT.

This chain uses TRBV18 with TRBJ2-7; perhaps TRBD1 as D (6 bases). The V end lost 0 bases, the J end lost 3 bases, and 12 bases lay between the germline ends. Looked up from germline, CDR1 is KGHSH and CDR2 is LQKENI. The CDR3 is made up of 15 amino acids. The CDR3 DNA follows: TGTGCCAGCTCACCACCGGGACACCCCCTCTACGAGCAGTACTTC. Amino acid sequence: CASSPPGHPLYEQYF. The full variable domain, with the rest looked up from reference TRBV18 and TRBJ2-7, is NAGVMQNPRHLVRRRGQEARLRCSPMKGHSHVYWYRQLPEEGLKFMVYLQKENIIDESGMPKERFSAEFPKEGPSILRIQQVVRGDSAAYFCASSPPGHPLYEQYFGPGTRLTVT.